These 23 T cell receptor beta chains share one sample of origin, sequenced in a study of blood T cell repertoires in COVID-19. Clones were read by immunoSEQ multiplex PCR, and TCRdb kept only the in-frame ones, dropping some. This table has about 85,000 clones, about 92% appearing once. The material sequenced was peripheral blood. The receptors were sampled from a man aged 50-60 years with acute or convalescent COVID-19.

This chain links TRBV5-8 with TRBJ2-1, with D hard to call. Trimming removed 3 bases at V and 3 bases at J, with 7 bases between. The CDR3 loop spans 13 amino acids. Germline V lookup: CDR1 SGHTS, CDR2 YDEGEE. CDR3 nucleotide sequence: TGTGCCAGCAGCTCGTATAGCTACAATGAGCAGTTCTTC. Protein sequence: CASSSYSYNEQFF.

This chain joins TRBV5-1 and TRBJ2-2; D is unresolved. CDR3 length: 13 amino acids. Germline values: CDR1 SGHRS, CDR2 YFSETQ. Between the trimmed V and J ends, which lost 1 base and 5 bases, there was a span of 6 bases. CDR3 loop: CASSLRVTGELFF. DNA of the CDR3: TGCGCCAGCAGCTTGCGGGTTACCGGGGAGCTGTTTTTT.

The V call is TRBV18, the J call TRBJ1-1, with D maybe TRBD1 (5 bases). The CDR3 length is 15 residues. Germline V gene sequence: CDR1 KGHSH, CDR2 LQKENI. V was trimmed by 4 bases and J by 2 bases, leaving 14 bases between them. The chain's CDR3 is CASSQTQGSNTEAFF. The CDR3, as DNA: TGTGCCAGCTCACAGACCCAGGGATCAAACACTGAAGCTTTCTTT.

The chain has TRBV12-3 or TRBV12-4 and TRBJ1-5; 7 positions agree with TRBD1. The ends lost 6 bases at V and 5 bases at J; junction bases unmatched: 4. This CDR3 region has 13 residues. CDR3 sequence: CASSHGQDQPQHF. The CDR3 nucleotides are TGTGCCAGCAGCCACGGACAGGATCAGCCCCAGCATTTT.

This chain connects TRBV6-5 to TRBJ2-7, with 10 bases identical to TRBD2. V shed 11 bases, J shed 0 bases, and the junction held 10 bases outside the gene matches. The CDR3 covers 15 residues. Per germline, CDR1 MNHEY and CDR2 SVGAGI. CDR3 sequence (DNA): TGTGCCGCTCTCACCGGGACTAGCGACTCCTACGAGCAGTACGTC. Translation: CAALTGTSDSYEQYV.

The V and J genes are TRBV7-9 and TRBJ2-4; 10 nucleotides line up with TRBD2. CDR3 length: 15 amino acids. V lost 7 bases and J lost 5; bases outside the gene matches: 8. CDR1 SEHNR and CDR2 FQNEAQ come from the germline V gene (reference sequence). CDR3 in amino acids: CASNTAGLAQNIQYF. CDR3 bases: TGTGCCAGCAACACCGCGGGACTAGCGCAAAACATTCAGTACTTC.

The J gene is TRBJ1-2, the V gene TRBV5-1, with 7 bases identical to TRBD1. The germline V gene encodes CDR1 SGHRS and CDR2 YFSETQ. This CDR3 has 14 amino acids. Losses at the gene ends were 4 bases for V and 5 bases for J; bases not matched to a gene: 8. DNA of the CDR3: TGCGCCAGCAGCCTAGACAGGGTTGGATATGGCTACACCTTC. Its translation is CASSLDRVGYGYTF.

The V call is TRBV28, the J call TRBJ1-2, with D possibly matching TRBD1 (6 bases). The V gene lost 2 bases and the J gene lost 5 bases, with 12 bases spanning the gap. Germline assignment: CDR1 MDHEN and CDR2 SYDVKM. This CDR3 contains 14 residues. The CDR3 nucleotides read TGTGCCAGCAGTTTACCCATGGACAGTTATGGCTACACCTTC. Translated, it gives CASSLPMDSYGYTF.

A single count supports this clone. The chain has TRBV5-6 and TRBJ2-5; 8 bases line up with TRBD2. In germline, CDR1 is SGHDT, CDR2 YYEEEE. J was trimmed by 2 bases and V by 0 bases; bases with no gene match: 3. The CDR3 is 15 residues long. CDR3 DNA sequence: TGTGCCAGCAGCTTGGATAGCGGGGTACAAGAGACCCAGTACTTC. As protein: CASSLDSGVQETQYF.

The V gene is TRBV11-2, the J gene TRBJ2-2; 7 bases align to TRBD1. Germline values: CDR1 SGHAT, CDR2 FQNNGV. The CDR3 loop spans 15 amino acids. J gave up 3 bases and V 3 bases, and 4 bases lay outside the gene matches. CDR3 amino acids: CASSFLGQDTGELFF. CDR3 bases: TGTGCCAGCAGCTTCCTCGGACAGGACACCGGGGAGCTGTTTTTT.

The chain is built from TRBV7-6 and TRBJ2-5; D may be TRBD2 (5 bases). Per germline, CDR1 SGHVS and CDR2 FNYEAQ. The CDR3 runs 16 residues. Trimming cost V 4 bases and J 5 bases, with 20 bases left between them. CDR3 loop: CASSSWPPGRGETQYF. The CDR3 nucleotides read TGTGCCAGCAGCTCTTGGCCCCCGGGCAGAGGGGAGACCCAGTACTTC. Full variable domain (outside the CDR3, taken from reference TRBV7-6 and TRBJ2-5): GAGVSQSPRYKVTKRGQDVALRCDPISGHVSLYWYRQALGQGPEFLTYFNYEAQQDKSGLPNDRFSAERPEGSISTLTIQRTEQRDSAMYRCASSSWPPGRGETQYFGPGTRLLVL.

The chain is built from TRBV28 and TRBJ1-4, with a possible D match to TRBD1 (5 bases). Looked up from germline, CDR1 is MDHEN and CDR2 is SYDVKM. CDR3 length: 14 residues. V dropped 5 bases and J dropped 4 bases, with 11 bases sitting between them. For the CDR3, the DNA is TGTGCCAGCAGTGACGACAGTTTTAATGAAAAACTGTTTTTT. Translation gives CASSDDSFNEKLFF.

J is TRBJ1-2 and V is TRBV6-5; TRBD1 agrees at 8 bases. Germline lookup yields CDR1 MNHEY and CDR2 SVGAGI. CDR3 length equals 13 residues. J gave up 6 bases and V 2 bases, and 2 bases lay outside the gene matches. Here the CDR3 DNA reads TGTGCCAGCAGTTACCGGGACAGGAATGGCTACACCTTC. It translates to CASSYRDRNGYTF.

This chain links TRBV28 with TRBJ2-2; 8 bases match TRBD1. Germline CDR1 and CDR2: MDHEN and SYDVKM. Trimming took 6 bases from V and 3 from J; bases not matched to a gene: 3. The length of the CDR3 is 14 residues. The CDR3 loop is CASRSGQDTGELFF. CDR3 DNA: TGTGCCAGCAGGTCGGGACAGGACACCGGGGAGCTGTTTTTT.

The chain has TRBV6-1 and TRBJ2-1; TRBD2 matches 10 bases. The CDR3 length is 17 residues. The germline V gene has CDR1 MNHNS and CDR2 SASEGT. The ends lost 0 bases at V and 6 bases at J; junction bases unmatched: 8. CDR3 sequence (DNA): TGTGCCAGCAGTGAAGCGGCACCTAGCGGGGGTTTCAATGAGCAGTTCTTC. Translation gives CASSEAAPSGGFNEQFF.

CDR3 nucleotide sequence: TGTGCCAGCAGTCCCCGGACTATTAGCACAGATACGCAGTATTTT. Translation: CASSPRTISTDTQYF. The rearrangement joins TRBV27 to TRBJ2-3; D may be TRBD2 (6 bases). Trimming left V 5 bases short and J 0 bases short, with 12 bases between. This CDR3 is built from 15 residues. From germline, CDR1 is MNHEY and CDR2 SMNVEV (reference sequence).

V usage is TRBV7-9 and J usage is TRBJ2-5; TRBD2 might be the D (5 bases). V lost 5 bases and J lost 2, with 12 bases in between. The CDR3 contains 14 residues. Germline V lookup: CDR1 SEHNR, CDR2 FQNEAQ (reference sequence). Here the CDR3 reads CASSHPDSQETQYF. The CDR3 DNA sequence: TGTGCCAGCAGCCACCCGGACTCACAAGAGACCCAGTACTTC.

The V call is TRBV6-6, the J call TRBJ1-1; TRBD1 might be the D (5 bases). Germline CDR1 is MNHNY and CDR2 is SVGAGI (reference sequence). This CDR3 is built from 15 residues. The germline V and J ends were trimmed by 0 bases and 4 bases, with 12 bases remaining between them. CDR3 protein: CASSYSEGRGTEAFF. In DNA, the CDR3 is TGTGCCAGCAGTTACTCAGAGGGGCGGGGCACTGAAGCTTTCTTT.

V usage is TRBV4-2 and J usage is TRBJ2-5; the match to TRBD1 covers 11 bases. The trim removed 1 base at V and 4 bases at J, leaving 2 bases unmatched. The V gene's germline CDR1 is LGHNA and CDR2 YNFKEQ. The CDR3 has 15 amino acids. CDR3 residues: CASSQGTGGGETQYF. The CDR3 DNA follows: TGTGCCAGCAGCCAAGGGACAGGGGGCGGAGAGACCCAGTACTTC.

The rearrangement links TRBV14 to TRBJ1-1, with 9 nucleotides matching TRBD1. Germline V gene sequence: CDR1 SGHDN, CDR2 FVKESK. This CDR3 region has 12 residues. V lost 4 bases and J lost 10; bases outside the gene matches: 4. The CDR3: CASSRTGVGAFF. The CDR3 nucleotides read TGTGCCAGCAGCCGGACAGGGGTGGGAGCTTTCTTT.

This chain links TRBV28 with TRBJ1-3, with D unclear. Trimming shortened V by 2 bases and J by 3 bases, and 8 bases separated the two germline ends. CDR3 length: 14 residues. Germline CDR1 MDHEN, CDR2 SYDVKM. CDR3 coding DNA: TGTGCCAGCAGTTTAGTCACAGTTGGAAACACCATATATTTT. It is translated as CASSLVTVGNTIYF.

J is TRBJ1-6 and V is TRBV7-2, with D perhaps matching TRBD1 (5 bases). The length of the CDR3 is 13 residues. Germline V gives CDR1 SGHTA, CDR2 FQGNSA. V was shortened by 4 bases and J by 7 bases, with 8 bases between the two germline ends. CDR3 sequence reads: CASSSYRNSPLHF. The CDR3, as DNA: TGTGCCAGCAGCTCCTACAGGAATTCACCCCTCCACTTT.

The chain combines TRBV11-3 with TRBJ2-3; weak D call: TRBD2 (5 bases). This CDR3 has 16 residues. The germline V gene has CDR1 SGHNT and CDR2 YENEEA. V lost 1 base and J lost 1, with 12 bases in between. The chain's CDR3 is CASSLGSDYRTDTQYF. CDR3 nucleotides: TGTGCCAGCAGCTTAGGAAGTGACTACCGCACAGATACGCAGTATTTT. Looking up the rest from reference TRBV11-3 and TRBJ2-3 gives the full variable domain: EAGVVQSPRYKIIEKKQPVAFWCNPISGHNTLYWYLQNLGQGPELLIRYENEEAVDDSQLPKDRFSAERLKGVDSTLKIQPAELGDSAVYLCASSLGSDYRTDTQYFGPGTRLTVL.